This record looks at one TCR beta chain sequence and its context. V lost 2 bases, J lost 7 bases, and 8 bases lay in between. The CDR3 runs to 12 residues. This sample was taken from a study of blood T cell repertoires in COVID-19. Clones were sequenced by immunoSEQ multiplex PCR, and TCRdb holds only the in-frame ones, with some missing. Of 150,000 to 200,000 clones listed, 70% to 90% were seen once; the top ten hold 0.99%. The origin of this receptor is a man between 18 and 35 years old with acute or convalescent COVID-19. The chain carries TRBV12-3 or TRBV12-4 and TRBJ1-2; D gene ambiguous. Sample: peripheral blood. CDR3 sequence: CASSLYVSGYTF. The CDR3 bases are TGTGCCAGCAGTTTATATGTGAGTGGCTACACCTTC.